What follows are 23 T cell receptor beta chains derived from one specimen sequenced in a study of blood T cells in healthy people across ages. With a J-beta primer mix and a sample-barcoded 5' primer, a second PCR ran about 7 to 12 cycles. TCRdb re-called the 5' RACE reads with MiXCR, one entry per CDR3 protein. The sample comprises some 940,000 distinct CDR3 sequences, around 29% of which are singletons, and about 9.4% rests with the top ten. This sample was shared with a second study, whose subject was T cells of mothers and their children.

Sequencing was performed on blood. Source of these receptors: a woman aged 40 to 55 in good health.

This clonotype was counted many times. The rearrangement uses TRBV21-1 and TRBJ1-2. TRBV21-1 counts as a pseudogene. This CDR3 comprises 20 residues. CDR3 residues: CASSKALRAEITEENYGYTF. The CDR3 region has the DNA TGTGCCAGCAGCAAAGCGTTAAGAGCAGAGATCACTGAAGAAAACTATGGCTACACCTTC.

The genes are TRBV9 and TRBJ2-7, with 14 bases that match TRBD2. The CDR3 runs to 19 residues. Germline trimming cut 0 bases from V and 3 bases from J; bases unmatched to any gene: 11. Germline-derived CDR1 and CDR2 are SGDLS and YYNGEE. The CDR3 DNA reads TGTGCCAGCAGCGTAGGACTAGCGGGGGGGCGCGACGCTAACTACGAGCAGTACTTC. The encoded protein is CASSVGLAGGRDANYEQYF.

This clonotype showed up many times. The chain recombines TRBV12-3 or TRBV12-4 with TRBJ2-5, with a tentative D call TRBD2 (5 bases). The CDR3 is 11 amino acids. V was pared by 8 bases and J by 4 bases, with 8 bases between. CDR3 bases: TGTGCCAGCTCGGGGTTAGAGACCCAGTACTTC. It translates to CASSGLETQYF.

This clonotype was counted at least ten times. The chain combines TRBV6-2 or TRBV6-3 with TRBJ2-7; TRBD2 matches 8 bases. The V gene end was trimmed by 7 bases and the J gene end by 5 bases; junction bases not matched to a gene: 7. This CDR3 has 13 amino acids. Germline-derived CDR1 and CDR2 are MNHEY and SVGEGT. The CDR3 reads CASTTGGADEQYF. CDR3 coding DNA: TGTGCCAGCACCACGGGGGGGGCCGACGAGCAGTACTTC.

The V and J genes are TRBV20-1 and TRBJ2-1; 11 bases match TRBD1. The CDR3 has 18 residues. Trimming took 6 bases from V and 2 from J; bases not matched to a gene: 15. Germline CDR1 and CDR2: DFQATT and SNEGSKA (reference sequence). In nucleotides, the CDR3 is TGCAGTGCATATGGACAGGGGGCTATAGAGGAAACCTACAATGAGCAGTTCTTC. It yields the protein CSAYGQGAIEETYNEQFF.

Note on this clonotype: A read error may explain this, as a much larger clone is one base away. The gene calls are TRBV6-5 and TRBJ1-2; no clear D. V was trimmed by 3 bases and J by 2 bases, leaving 10 bases between them. Looked up from germline, CDR1 is MNHEY and CDR2 is SVGAGI. CDR3 length: 14 amino acids. In nucleotides, the CDR3 is TGTGCCAGCAGTTATGCAGCTGTCAACTATGGCTACACCTTC. Protein product: CASSYAAVNYGYTF.

This clonotype was recorded many times. The chain joins TRBV12-3 or TRBV12-4 to TRBJ2-5; D is possibly TRBD1 (6 bases). The CDR3 consists of 13 residues. The V end was cut by 6 bases, the J end by 2 bases, with 10 bases between. The CDR3 here is CASRGTIQETQYF. The CDR3 DNA sequence: TGTGCCAGCAGGGGGACAATTCAAGAGACCCAGTACTTC.

The chain couples TRBV6-6 to TRBJ1-2; TRBD1 might be the D (5 bases). The germline V gene has CDR1 MNHNY and CDR2 SVGAGI (reference sequence). This CDR3 comprises 11 residues. V lost 7 bases to trimming and J lost 8 bases, with 11 bases between them. DNA of the CDR3: TGTGCCAGCACGTGGGGGTCCGGCTACACCTTC. As protein: CASTWGSGYTF.

The chain is built from TRBV9 and TRBJ2-4; D might be TRBD2 (6 bases). Trimming stripped 0 bases from V and 13 bases from J, with 20 bases between. The germline V gene has CDR1 SGDLS and CDR2 YYNGEE. This CDR3 contains 15 residues. CDR3 nucleotide sequence: TGTGCCAGCAGCGTAGGACTAGGAACCTACAATGAGCAGTACTTC. This encodes CASSVGLGTYNEQYF.

With regard to this clonotype: Germline is not matched at one junction end, which may reflect a read error. V gene TRBV28 combines with J gene TRBJ2-6; TRBD2 matches 7 bases. Germline CDR1 and CDR2: MDHEN and SYDVKM. The CDR3 extends over 17 amino acids. CDR3 amino acids: CASSHGGILSGVNVLTF. DNA for the CDR3: TGTGCCAGCAGTCACGGGGGGATCCTCTCTGGGGTCAACGTCCTGACTTTC.

The rearrangement joins TRBV28 to TRBJ1-6; the D gene is possibly TRBD1 (5 bases). V was cut by 7 bases and J by 6 bases, with 13 bases left in between. The CDR3 is made up of 14 amino acids. Per the germline V gene, CDR1 is MDHEN and CDR2 is SYDVKM. The DNA of the CDR3 is TGTGCCAGCACCAAAGGGGTCCTTAATTCACCCCTCCACTTT. Its translation is CASTKGVLNSPLHF.

This clonotype has ten or more counts. CDR3 sequence reads: CASSGGLSIYEQYF. The CDR3 DNA reads TGTGCCAGCAGCGGGGGACTATCCATCTACGAGCAGTACTTC. The V gene is TRBV5-6, the J gene TRBJ2-7, with 7 bases lining up with TRBD2. The CDR3 is made up of 14 amino acids. Germline lookup yields CDR1 SGHDT and CDR2 YYEEEE. After removal of 4 bases from V and 3 bases from J, the junction contained 7 bases not matched to a gene.

In the case of this clonotype: At one boundary the junction diverges from the germline segment, which might be a read error. V usage is TRBV6-1 and J usage is TRBJ1-2; D unresolved. The length of the CDR3 is 15 residues. Per the germline V gene, CDR1 is MNHNS and CDR2 is SASEGT. This chain's CDR3 is CAGSEVGSPNYGYTF. The CDR3 coding sequence is TGTGCCGGCAGTGAAGTAGGCAGCCCTAACTATGGCTACACCTTC.

CDR3 nucleotides: TGTGCCAGCAGCTTAGGGGCAACTCACACTGAAGCTTTCTTT. It specifies CASSLGATHTEAFF. The chain recombines TRBV7-9 with TRBJ1-1; D is undetermined. The CDR3 is 14 residues long. The V gene lost 1 base and the J gene lost 3 bases, with 9 bases spanning the gap. CDR1 is SEHNR and CDR2 is FQNEAQ in the germline V gene (reference sequence). Supplemented by reference TRBV7-9 and TRBJ1-1, the full variable domain reads DTGVSQNPRHKITKRGQNVTFRCDPISEHNRLYWYRQTLGQGPEFLTYFQNEAQLEKSRLLSDRFSAERPKGSFSTLEIQRTEQGDSAMYLCASSLGATHTEAFFGQGTRLTVV.

V is TRBV6-7 and J is TRBJ1-2; unclear D gene. TRBV6-7 is an ORF; its function is uncertain. Trimming removed 0 bases at V and 5 bases at J, with 10 bases between. The CDR3 consists of 14 residues. The CDR3 region is CASSYSESRYGYTF. DNA of the CDR3: TGTGCCAGCAGTTACTCAGAATCCAGATATGGCTACACCTTC.

This clonotype has at least ten counts. This chain joins TRBV4-1 and TRBJ2-7; 8 bases are shared with TRBD2. The CDR3 is 14 residues long. Trimming cost V 3 bases and J 4 bases; bases outside gene matches: 5. Germline V gene data show CDR1 as MGHRA and CDR2 as YSYEKL. The CDR3 sequence is CASSHDRGGYEQYF. DNA of the CDR3: TGCGCCAGCAGCCATGACCGGGGGGGTTACGAGCAGTACTTC.

The chain couples TRBV20-1 to TRBJ2-3; perhaps TRBD1 as D (8 bases). Germline lookup yields CDR1 DFQATT and CDR2 SNEGSKA (reference sequence). Between the trimmed V and J ends, which lost 2 bases and 3 bases, there was a span of 12 bases. The CDR3 consists of 14 residues. The CDR3 nucleotides read TGCAGTGCTAGAAACAGGGGGGGAACAGATACGCAGTATTTT. Translated: CSARNRGGTDTQYF.

The chain has TRBV20-1 and TRBJ2-7; the match to TRBD2 covers 9 bases. This CDR3 region has 16 residues. The ends lost 0 bases at V and 7 bases at J; junction bases unmatched: 13. Germline CDR1 and CDR2: DFQATT and SNEGSKA (reference sequence). The CDR3 region is CSARDWLAGSHGEQYF. In nucleotides, the CDR3 is TGCAGTGCTAGAGATTGGCTAGCGGGGAGTCACGGTGAGCAGTACTTC.

This clonotype came up a few times. The CDR3 reads CASSLTDSNNYGYTF. The CDR3 DNA follows: TGTGCCAGCAGCCTTACGGACAGCAATAACTATGGCTACACCTTC. The rearrangement uses TRBV11-1 and TRBJ1-2; possible D gene TRBD1, 6 bases. The CDR3 is 15 amino acids. Germline assignment: CDR1 SGHAT and CDR2 FQDESV (reference sequence). V lost 5 bases and J 1 base, leaving 14 bases between the germline ends. The variable domain in full, with the rest retrieved from reference TRBV11-1 and TRBJ1-2, is EAEVAQSPRYKITEKSQAVAFWCDPISGHATLYWYRQILGQGPELLVQFQDESVVDDSQLPKDRFSAERLKGVDSTLKIQPAELGDSAMYLCASSLTDSNNYGYTFGSGTRLTVV.

This rearrangement joins TRBV7-8 to TRBJ1-3; the D is unclear. V was shortened by 4 bases and J by 2 bases, with 15 bases between the two germline ends. This CDR3 is built from 16 residues. Per the germline V gene, CDR1 is SGHVS and CDR2 is FQNEAQ. The CDR3, as DNA: TGTGCCAGCAGCTCAACGACCAGCTCCGCTGGAAACACCATATATTTT. Amino acid sequence: CASSSTTSSAGNTIYF.

In its sample, this clonotype was seen a few times. An end of the junction does not agree with germline; a read error may underlie this. This chain joins TRBV7-9 and TRBJ1-1; D is ambiguous. Germline CDR1 SEHNR, CDR2 FQNEAQ (reference sequence). This CDR3 contains 10 residues. Written as DNA, the CDR3 is TGCCTGGCCCCAGGCACTGAAGCTTTCTTT. Its protein is CLAPGTEAFF.

This clonotype was seen ten or more times. The chain joins TRBV12-3 or TRBV12-4 to TRBJ2-5; D may correspond to TRBD1 or TRBD2 (5 bases each). Deletions cut 6 bases from V and 7 bases from J, with 15 bases between. The CDR3 contains 13 residues. This chain's CDR3 is CASSVRGRGTQYF. CDR3 bases: TGTGCCAGCAGCGTAAGGGGACGGGGGACCCAGTACTTC.

This clonotype occurred many times. J is TRBJ2-7 and V is TRBV5-1; 11 nucleotides align to TRBD1. This CDR3 has 14 residues. The junction had 2 bases not matched to a gene; V was cut back by 3 bases and J by 3 bases. CDR1 is SGHRS, CDR2 YFSETQ, per germline. The CDR3 coding sequence is TGCGCCAGCAGCTCCGGGACAGGGGGCTACGAGCAGTACTTC. The encoded protein is CASSSGTGGYEQYF.